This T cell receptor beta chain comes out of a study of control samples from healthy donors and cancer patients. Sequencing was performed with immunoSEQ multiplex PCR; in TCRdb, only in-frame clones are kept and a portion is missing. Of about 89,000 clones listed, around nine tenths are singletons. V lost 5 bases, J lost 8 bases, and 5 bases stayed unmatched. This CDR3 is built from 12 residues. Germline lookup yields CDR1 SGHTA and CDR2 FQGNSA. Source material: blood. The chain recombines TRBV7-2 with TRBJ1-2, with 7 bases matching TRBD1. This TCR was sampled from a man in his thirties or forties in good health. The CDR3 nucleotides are TGTGCCAGCAGCCCAGACAGGGTAGGCTACACCTTC. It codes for CASSPDRVGYTF.